The clone carrying this T cell receptor (beta chain) showed up just a few times. Its antigen remains unknown. The record originates from a study of T cell responses to AZD1222 COVID-19 vaccine. Study conclusions and caveats: Spike-wide vaccine-associated CD4 TCRs dominated at 160-218 and 743-854.

The V gene lost 6 bases and the J gene lost 0 bases, with 10 bases spanning the gap. The CDR3 sequence is 14 residues long. CDR1 and CDR2 from the germline V gene are SGHTS and YDEGEE. Produced via immunoSEQ multiplex PCR; TCRdb's table is partial and in-frame only. The sample records about 120,000 clones, roughly 86% being singletons. This sequence originates from an adult who received the AZD1222 COVID-19 vaccine. The sequencing here drew on peripheral blood, taken 28 days after the second AZD1222 dose. The chain couples TRBV5-8 to TRBJ1-3, with D unclear. The CDR3 coding sequence is TGTGCCAGCAACCCCAGGAGCTCTGGAAACACCATATATTTT. Its translation: CASNPRSSGNTIYF.